Below are 13 T cell receptor beta chains sequenced from a single sample in a study of blood T cell repertoires in COVID-19. Profiled with immunoSEQ multiplex PCR; TCRdb holds only in-frame clones, not every one. The data show 220,000 or so clones, under 90% seen once. Sequencing used PBMCs or T cells enriched from blood (not recorded which). These receptors all stem from a woman aged 55-69 years who had recovered from COVID-19.

The chain recombines TRBV6-5 with TRBJ1-2, with a tentative D call TRBD1 (5 bases). Germline V gives CDR1 MNHEY, CDR2 SVGAGI. Trimming left V 6 bases short and J 4 bases short, with 15 bases between. The CDR3 contains 14 residues. The CDR3 DNA reads as TGTGCCAGCAGGGACTGGGGGGTATCCTATGGCTACACCTTC. Encoded protein: CASRDWGVSYGYTF.

The rearrangement links TRBV14 to TRBJ1-1, with 7 bases matching TRBD1. J lost 1 base, V lost 6 bases, and 5 bases had no gene match. There are 14 residues in the CDR3. Germline loops: CDR1 SGHDN, CDR2 FVKESK. The CDR3 loop is CASRKTGQNTEAFF. CDR3 nucleotides: TGTGCCAGCAGGAAGACAGGGCAGAACACTGAAGCTTTCTTT.

The chain links TRBV27 to TRBJ1-1, with 7 bases that match TRBD1. Germline V gene lookup returns CDR1 MNHEY and CDR2 SMNVEV (reference sequence). The CDR3 is 15 residues long. J lost 3 bases, V lost 5 bases, and 9 bases had no gene match. The CDR3 DNA reads as TGTGCCAGCAGTACTATCATCACAGGGGACACTGAAGCTTTCTTT. It translates to CASSTIITGDTEAFF.

The chain employs TRBV19 and TRBJ2-3; 8 bases align to TRBD1. With V trimmed by 8 bases and J by 2 bases, 3 bases remained unmatched. CDR3 length: 13 amino acids. CDR1 and CDR2 (germline): LNHDA, SQIVND (reference sequence). This chain's CDR3 is CASGTGTTDTQYF. CDR3 nucleotides: TGTGCCAGTGGGACAGGAACCACAGATACGCAGTATTTT.

The chain recombines TRBV29-1 with TRBJ1-2, with D possibly matching TRBD1 (5 bases). The CDR3 has 12 residues. The V end lost 6 bases, the J end lost 8 bases, and 16 bases lay between the germline ends. Germline loops: CDR1 SQVTM, CDR2 ANQGSEA. CDR3 sequence: CSVFHGGIGYTF. The CDR3 DNA sequence: TGCAGCGTCTTCCACGGGGGAATCGGCTACACCTTC.

This rearrangement joins TRBV3-1 (or the pseudogene TRBV3-2) to TRBJ1-2; TRBD1 might be the D (6 bases). This CDR3 is 13 amino acids long. Germline CDR1 reads LGHDT; CDR2 reads YNNKEL (reference sequence). The ends were cut back, 2 bases at V and 3 bases at J, with 7 bases in the middle. DNA of the CDR3: TGTGCCAGCAGCCAAACAGGGCACTATGGCTACACCTTC. This translates into CASSQTGHYGYTF.

The V and J genes are TRBV5-1 and TRBJ1-2; TRBD1 is a possible D gene (5 bases). The CDR3 is 14 amino acids. The germline gives CDR1 SGHRS, CDR2 YFSETQ. V lost 2 bases and J 6 bases, leaving 14 bases between the germline ends. The CDR3: CASSFGATGDGYTF. The CDR3 nucleotides are TGCGCCAGCAGCTTCGGGGCGACGGGGGATGGCTACACCTTC.

The rearrangement uses TRBV6-6 and TRBJ1-5; TRBD1 matches 7 bases. Losses at the gene ends were 5 bases for V and 0 bases for J; bases not matched to a gene: 10. The CDR3 is 17 residues long. Germline CDR1 MNHNY, CDR2 SVGAGI (reference sequence). The CDR3 nucleotides read TGTGCCAGCAGTCACAACTATGGGACAGATAGCAATCAGCCCCAGCATTTT. Residues: CASSHNYGTDSNQPQHF.

This rearrangement joins TRBV18 to TRBJ2-3; a weak D match, TRBD1 (5 bases). This CDR3 has 13 residues. Germline values: CDR1 KGHSH, CDR2 LQKENI. V was cut by 5 bases and J by 4 bases, with 10 bases left in between. CDR3 bases: TGTGCCAGCTCAGGGGCGGTCGCAGATACGCAGTATTTT. Its protein is CASSGAVADTQYF.

The V gene is TRBV11-2, the J gene TRBJ1-4; D not resolved. The V and J ends lost 4 bases and 7 bases respectively, with 13 bases between them. Germline CDR1 SGHAT, CDR2 FQNNGV. The CDR3 has 14 residues. The CDR3 loop reads CASSSSGQSEKLFF. CDR3 DNA: TGTGCCAGCAGCTCTTCTGGGCAAAGTGAAAAACTGTTTTTT.

V is TRBV5-4 and J is TRBJ2-1; TRBD2 matches at 13 bases. Germline values: CDR1 SGHNT, CDR2 YYREEE (reference sequence). CDR3 length: 16 residues. Germline trimming cut 4 bases from V and 5 bases from J; bases unmatched to any gene: 6. The CDR3 region has the DNA TGTGCCAGCAGCCCCTGGACTAGCGGGGGCGACAATGAGCAGTTCTTC. This codes for CASSPWTSGGDNEQFF.

This clone was picked up a small number of times. J is TRBJ2-7 and V is TRBV7-9; maybe TRBD1 (6 bases). CDR3 length equals 13 residues. Germline CDR1 SEHNR, CDR2 FQNEAQ (reference sequence). V was cut by 3 bases and J by 2 bases, with 8 bases left in between. CDR3 in amino acids: CASSFRGAYEQYF. CDR3 in DNA: TGTGCCAGCAGCTTCAGGGGAGCCTACGAGCAGTACTTC. The full variable domain, in which reference TRBV7-9 and TRBJ2-7 provide the parts outside the CDR3, is DTGVSQNPRHKITKRGQNVTFRCDPISEHNRLYWYRQTLGQGPEFLTYFQNEAQLEKSRLLSDRFSAERPKGSFSTLEIQRTEQGDSAMYLCASSFRGAYEQYFGPGTRLTVT.

The genes are TRBV6-5 and TRBJ1-1; a possible D gene is TRBD1 (6 bases). The CDR3 is made up of 13 amino acids. The ends were cut back, 4 bases at V and 3 bases at J, with 9 bases in the middle. Germline-derived CDR1 and CDR2 are MNHEY and SVGAGI. CDR3 DNA sequence: TGTGCCAGCAGTTCCGCAGGGGACACTGAAGCTTTCTTT. This encodes CASSSAGDTEAFF.